Presented here are 30 T cell receptor beta chains from one specimen sequenced in a study of blood T cell repertoires in COVID-19. TCRdb's table, derived via immunoSEQ multiplex PCR, lists solely in-frame clones and lacks some. The sample has about 200,000 clones; approximately 82% are singletons. Input material: peripheral blood. The origin of the receptors is a woman in her thirties or forties with acute or convalescent COVID-19.

The genes are TRBV15 and TRBJ1-5; 9 nucleotides line up with TRBD1. The junction had 8 bases not matched to a gene; V was cut back by 5 bases and J by 6 bases. From germline, CDR1 is LNHNV and CDR2 YYDKDF (reference sequence). The CDR3 contains 15 residues. The CDR3 protein is CATSSAQGARQPQHF. The CDR3 DNA sequence: TGTGCCACCAGCTCGGCACAGGGGGCTCGTCAGCCCCAGCATTTT.

The genes are TRBV10-3 and TRBJ1-5; D possibly corresponds to TRBD1 (5 bases). Germline values: CDR1 ENHRY, CDR2 SYGVKD. There are 14 residues in the CDR3. Trimming took 0 bases from V and 4 from J, leaving 7 bases between them. The CDR3 DNA follows: TGTGCCATCAGTGAGTCCCAGGGAAATCAGCCCCAGCATTTT. Its protein is CAISESQGNQPQHF.

For this clone: Its ends do not fully match the called genes, so a read error is possible. The chain couples TRBV2 to TRBJ2-7; 7 nucleotides agree with TRBD1. Germline-derived CDR1 and CDR2 are SNHLY and FYNNEI. The CDR3 consists of 11 residues. CDR3 protein: CASSGTGTAGF. The CDR3 DNA reads TGTGCCAGCAGTGGAACCGGGACAGCCGGTTTC.

This chain uses TRBV2 with TRBJ1-4; D is unclear. V lost 3 bases and J lost 0, with 5 bases in between. The CDR3 has 14 amino acids. Germline CDR1 reads SNHLY; CDR2 reads FYNNEI. Here the CDR3 DNA reads TGTGCCAGCAGTGACTCTACAACTAATGAAAAACTGTTTTTT. Amino acids: CASSDSTTNEKLFF.

V is TRBV5-1 and J is TRBJ2-7; 7 positions match TRBD1. The germline gives CDR1 SGHRS, CDR2 YFSETQ. With 4 bases clipped from V and 1 base from J, the junction kept 5 bases outside the gene matches. The CDR3 loop spans 14 amino acids. CDR3 amino acids: CASSPWTGSYEQYF. DNA of the CDR3: TGCGCCAGCAGCCCCTGGACAGGTTCCTACGAGCAGTACTTC.

J is TRBJ2-6 and V is TRBV10-3; a possible D gene is TRBD1 (6 bases). Germline V gives CDR1 ENHRY, CDR2 SYGVKD. Trimming removed 6 bases from V and 4 bases from J, with 19 bases in between. CDR3 length: 17 amino acids. The CDR3 here is CAIRGAGAHSGANVLTF. In nucleotides, the CDR3 is TGTGCCATCAGGGGCGCAGGGGCCCATTCGGGGGCCAACGTCCTGACTTTC.

This clone was found many times. The V call is TRBV7-3, the J call TRBJ2-7; tentative D call: TRBD1 (5 bases). Trimming removed 4 bases from V and 6 bases from J, with 16 bases in between. Germline assignment: CDR1 SGHTA and CDR2 FQGTGA. The CDR3 runs to 14 residues. The CDR3 reads CASSSSRAASEQYF. The CDR3 region has the DNA TGTGCCAGCAGCTCAAGCAGGGCTGCGAGCGAGCAGTACTTC.

The rearrangement joins TRBV30 to TRBJ1-2; D is perhaps TRBD1 (5 bases). The V and J ends lost 5 bases and 4 bases respectively, with 23 bases between them. CDR1 is GTSNPN, CDR2 SVGIG, per germline (reference sequence). The CDR3 spans 16 residues. In DNA form, the CDR3 reads TGTGCCTGGGCTCCAGCATCGGGGGTCCTCGGCTATGGCTACACCTTC. It codes for CAWAPASGVLGYGYTF.

This chain uses TRBV21-1 with TRBJ2-7; TRBD1 is taken as the D call from the table, unchecked against the DNA. TRBV21-1 is listed as a pseudogene. The CDR3 contains 18 residues. CDR3 region: CASISKAVRQGRPYEQYF. The DNA for the CDR3 is TGTGCCAGCATCTCCAAGGCAGTGAGACAGGGACGACCCTACGAGCAGTACTTC.

The genes are TRBV3-1 (or the pseudogene TRBV3-2) and TRBJ1-1, with 7 positions matching TRBD1. Germline assignment: CDR1 LGHDT and CDR2 YNNKEL (reference sequence). V lost 3 bases to trimming and J lost 0 bases; unmatched junction nucleotides: 7. There are 16 residues in the CDR3. The chain's CDR3 is CASSHPTTGMNTEAFF. In nucleotides, the CDR3 is TGTGCCAGCAGCCACCCTACGACAGGGATGAACACTGAAGCTTTCTTT.

The chain recombines TRBV18 with TRBJ2-3; a possible D gene is TRBD2 (6 bases). The CDR3 spans 19 residues. Trimming took off 4 bases at V and 5 bases at J, with 28 bases between the two ends. Germline CDR1 and CDR2: KGHSH and LQKENI. The CDR3: CASSRSSAGWSQREDTQYF. The CDR3 coding sequence is TGTGCCAGCTCACGCTCTAGCGCCGGTTGGTCCCAGAGAGAAGATACGCAGTATTTT.

The chain links TRBV5-1 to TRBJ1-1; possibly TRBD1 for D (5 bases). Germline CDR1 reads SGHRS; CDR2 reads YFSETQ. Deletions cut 0 bases from V and 3 bases from J, with 6 bases between. This CDR3 has 13 residues. This CDR3 is CASSLVGDTEAFF. Here the CDR3 DNA reads TGCGCCAGCAGCTTGGTAGGGGACACTGAAGCTTTCTTT.

This clone was picked up a small number of times. The rearrangement joins TRBV9 to TRBJ1-2; maybe TRBD1 (5 bases). The CDR3 is 16 amino acids. Between the trimmed V and J ends, which lost 0 bases and 4 bases, there was a span of 16 bases. The germline gives CDR1 SGDLS, CDR2 YYNGEE. The CDR3 nucleotides are TGTGCCAGCAGCGTAGCCCCCCAGGGAATCACCTATGGCTACACCTTC. This codes for CASSVAPQGITYGYTF.

V is TRBV27 and J is TRBJ1-1; D is unresolved. In germline, CDR1 is MNHEY, CDR2 SMNVEV (reference sequence). The CDR3 covers 13 residues. Deletions cut 2 bases from V and 6 bases from J, with 10 bases between. This CDR3 reads CASSLTLRSEAFF. CDR3 DNA: TGTGCCAGCAGTTTAACCCTGAGGTCTGAAGCTTTCTTT.

The chain recombines TRBV27 with TRBJ2-1; D possibly corresponds to TRBD2 (5 bases). The germline gives CDR1 MNHEY, CDR2 SMNVEV (reference sequence). The V and J ends lost 3 bases and 2 bases respectively, with 8 bases between them. This CDR3 contains 14 residues. Written as DNA, the CDR3 is TGTGCCAGCAGTTTTCGGGGAGCCTACAATGAGCAGTTCTTC. This gives the protein CASSFRGAYNEQFF.

This chain uses TRBV21-1 with TRBJ2-3; the table's D call of TRBD2 was not tested on the DNA. TRBV21-1 is deemed a pseudogene. This CDR3 contains 18 residues. The CDR3 DNA is TGTGCCAGCAGCAAAGTGAAGGGAGTGTGGGTAGGGACAGATACGCAGTATTTT. Translation gives CASSKVKGVWVGTDTQYF.

The J gene is TRBJ1-1, the V gene TRBV6-5; D might be TRBD1 (6 bases). V shed 5 bases and J shed 4 bases, with 11 bases lying between them. The V gene's germline CDR1 is MNHEY and CDR2 SVGAGI. This CDR3 is built from 13 residues. The CDR3 DNA sequence: TGTGCCAGCAGTCGAGGGGGAAGCACTGAAGCTTTCTTT. It is translated as CASSRGGSTEAFF.

This clone was observed a handful of times. The chain carries TRBV25-1 and TRBJ1-4; TRBD1 is a possible D gene (5 bases). V was pared by 10 bases and J by 8 bases, with 11 bases between. Per germline, CDR1 MGHDK and CDR2 SYGVNS. The length of the CDR3 is 11 residues. CDR3 nucleotide sequence: TGTGCCACCACAAAGGGGGAAAAACTGTTTTTT. It is translated as CATTKGEKLFF.

This clone was observed a handful of times. The chain has TRBV7-9 and TRBJ1-1; D unclear. Germline CDR1 is SEHNR and CDR2 is FQNEAQ (reference sequence). The V end was cut by 6 bases, the J end by 7 bases, with 15 bases between. The CDR3 totals 13 residues. The CDR3 DNA sequence: TGTGCCAGCAGACAAAGGGAGTGGGGTGAAGCTTTCTTT. It yields the protein CASRQREWGEAFF.

The chain employs TRBV10-3 and TRBJ2-1; D not certain. The CDR3 consists of 16 residues. CDR1 and CDR2 from the germline V gene are ENHRY and SYGVKD. V lost 2 bases and J 0 bases, leaving 11 bases between the germline ends. The CDR3 spells CAISEIVSSSYNEQFF. The CDR3 nucleotides are TGTGCCATCAGTGAGATCGTAAGTAGCTCCTACAATGAGCAGTTCTTC.

This chain links TRBV10-3 with TRBJ1-1; D is perhaps TRBD1 (6 bases). V was pared by 6 bases and J by 8 bases, with 19 bases between. The germline V gene encodes CDR1 ENHRY and CDR2 SYGVKD. This CDR3 has 14 residues. CDR3 amino acids: CAISRGVDSSEAFF. The CDR3, as DNA: TGTGCCATCAGCCGGGGGGTGGACAGCTCCGAAGCTTTCTTT.

The chain links TRBV29-1 to TRBJ1-1, with D perhaps matching TRBD1 (6 bases). CDR3 length: 14 residues. CDR1 and CDR2 from the germline V gene are SQVTM and ANQGSEA. V lost 2 bases, J lost 4 bases, and 14 bases lay in between. CDR3 protein: CSVETGGWGTEAFF. CDR3 coding DNA: TGCAGCGTTGAAACGGGGGGCTGGGGCACTGAAGCTTTCTTT.

In its sample, this clone was seen once. The rearrangement uses TRBV6-4 and TRBJ2-1; D perhaps matches TRBD2 (7 bases). Germline CDR1 reads MRHNA; CDR2 reads SNTAGT. The CDR3 has 14 residues. The V end lost 6 bases, the J end lost 8 bases, and 17 bases lay between the germline ends. Written as DNA, the CDR3 is TGTGCCAGCAGCCTCGGGGGGCATGTCGATGAGCAGTTCTTC. Translated: CASSLGGHVDEQFF.

As for this clone: Other DNA sequences of this sample code for an identical CDR3. The chain couples TRBV7-8 to TRBJ1-2, with D possibly TRBD1 on 6 matching bases. CDR1 is SGHVS, CDR2 FQNEAQ, per germline. Trimming stripped 0 bases from V and 2 bases from J, with 7 bases between. This CDR3 is 14 amino acids long. The CDR3 coding sequence is TGTGCCAGCAGCTTAGCGGGACAAAACTATGGCTACACCTTC. This gives the protein CASSLAGQNYGYTF. Based on the CDR3 plus reference TRBV7-8 and TRBJ1-2, the full variable domain is GAGVSQSPRYKVAKRGQDVALRCDPISGHVSLFWYQQALGQGPEFLTYFQNEAQLDKSGLPSDRFFAERPEGSVSTLKIQRTQQEDSAVYLCASSLAGQNYGYTFGSGTRLTVV.

The chain is built from TRBV7-2 and TRBJ2-7, with 13 bases that match TRBD2. This CDR3 region has 16 residues. After removal of 2 bases from V and 3 bases from J, the junction contained 4 bases not matched to a gene. The germline CDR1 and CDR2 sequences are SGHTA and FQGNSA. CDR3 amino acids: CASSLRGTSGIYEQYF. CDR3 bases: TGTGCCAGCAGCTTAAGGGGGACTAGCGGGATCTACGAGCAGTACTTC.

The chain joins TRBV7-8 to TRBJ2-1, with 12 positions matching TRBD2. Germline loops: CDR1 SGHVS, CDR2 FQNEAQ. V shed 3 bases, J shed 0 bases, and the junction held 12 bases outside the gene matches. The CDR3 has 20 amino acids. CDR3 DNA: TGTGCCAGCAGCTTGGGACTAGCGGGTTCCTTTTCATCCTCCTACAATGAGCAGTTCTTC. It yields the protein CASSLGLAGSFSSSYNEQFF.

J is TRBJ1-2 and V is TRBV14, with D hard to call. Germline loops: CDR1 SGHDN, CDR2 FVKESK. Trimming removed 0 bases from V and 8 bases from J, with 13 bases in between. The CDR3 loop spans 14 amino acids. The CDR3 loop reads CASSQEVGGSGYTF. In DNA, the CDR3 is TGTGCCAGCAGCCAAGAGGTAGGAGGTTCGGGCTACACCTTC.

This sequence joins TRBV10-2 and TRBJ1-1; 9 bases agree with TRBD1. The J segment lost 1 base and the V segment lost 8 bases, leaving 5 bases of the junction unmatched. Germline CDR1 reads WSHSY; CDR2 reads SAAADI. The length of the CDR3 is 14 residues. CDR3 sequence (DNA): TGCGCCAGCCTCTACAGGGGGCAGAACACTGAAGCTTTCTTT. Protein sequence: CASLYRGQNTEAFF.

The rearrangement joins TRBV11-2 to TRBJ2-7; 10 bases map to TRBD2. The CDR3 has 15 residues. With V trimmed by 5 bases and J by 3 bases, 7 bases remained unmatched. Germline V gives CDR1 SGHAT, CDR2 FQNNGV. The CDR3 region has the DNA TGTGCCAGCAGCATAAGCGGGAGGGCCGACTACGAGCAGTACTTC. This translates into CASSISGRADYEQYF. Together with reference TRBV11-2 and TRBJ2-7, the CDR3 gives the full variable domain: EAGVAQSPRYKIIEKRQSVAFWCNPISGHATLYWYQQILGQGPKLLIQFQNNGVVDDSQLPKDRFSAERLKGVDSTLKIQPAKLEDSAVYLCASSISGRADYEQYFGPGTRLTVT.

This clone was seen more than once but under ten times. V usage is TRBV6-5 and J usage is TRBJ1-6; the D is unclear. This CDR3 is built from 13 residues. Germline-derived CDR1 and CDR2 are MNHEY and SVGAGI. The germline V and J ends were trimmed by 7 bases and 4 bases, with 8 bases remaining between them. As DNA, the CDR3 is TGTGCCAGCACCGCCGGTTATAATTCACCCCTCCACTTT. Protein: CASTAGYNSPLHF.